The TCR beta chain described here comes from a study of CD4+ T cells in melanoma. The method was immunoSEQ multiplex PCR; TCRdb's version includes in-frame clones alone and lacks a portion of them. The top ten hold around 23% of the sample, which has around 6,600 clones, around 71% seen once. Broader study findings: Neoantigen-specific CD4+ T cells in melanoma reportedly had diverse differentiation states. A reported correlation linked neoantigen-specific CD4+ T cells to CD8+, macrophage and B cell function.

This clone was recorded a few times. Antigen: not known. CDR1 and CDR2 (germline): MNHNS, SASEGT. The CDR3 consists of 14 residues. V was clipped by 2 bases and J by 5 bases; unmatched bases: 2. The receptor was isolated from a human donor with melanoma. The sequenced sample consisted of cells from a culture (not recorded whether cultured in vitro). V is TRBV6-1 and J is TRBJ2-2; TRBD2 agrees at 7 bases. The CDR3 reads CASSELAVTGELFF. CDR3 coding DNA: TGTGCCAGCAGTGAACTAGCGGTGACCGGGGAGCTGTTTTTT.